This TCR beta chain came from a study of shared clonotypes between healthy human individuals. Whole-study context: There were three CD4 naive, three CD4 memory, two CD8 naive and one CD8 memory plates per donor. General study points: Naive CD4 clonotypes overlapped across a handful of donors at approximately 5.5%.

V lost 0 bases, J lost 8 bases, and 5 bases lay in between. The CDR3 has 12 residues. Germline V CDR1 and CDR2: SGHDT, YYEEEE. CD8 cells regarded as naive lacked CD45RO, were positively chosen for CCR7, and omitted terminally differentiated effector memory CD45RA+ cells. All donors were Caucasian adults living in Nashville, Tennessee. Produced via immunoSEQ multiplex PCR; TCRdb's table is partial and in-frame only. The sample holds some 2,000,000 clones; about 95% are singletons and the top ten take 0.9% to 1.4%. Points on this clone: Its antigen is unidentified.

Sample: naive CD8+ T cells sorted from blood. The chain employs TRBV5-6 and TRBJ1-4, with D unresolved. The receptor was derived from a man between 18 and 35 years old in good health. The CDR3 loop is CASSLDGEKLFF. CDR3 DNA: TGTGCCAGCAGCTTGGATGGAGAAAAACTGTTTTTT.